The 9 T cell receptor beta chains below come from one sample, sequenced in a study of vaccination and CD4 T cells after COVID-19. The Oncomine TCR Beta short-read assay was applied to DNA of cultured CD4+ T cells. From the PCR reads, TCRdb called clonotypes with MiXCR, one entry per CDR3 protein. Of about 22,000 distinct CDR3 sequences listed, 45% to 50% were seen once; the top ten hold roughly 10%. What these receptors recognize is not known. The treatment here: approximately nine-day PBMC culture with coronavirus spike peptide pools or control peptides (ViraFEST assay). The sequenced sample was CD4+ T cells from blood, cultured in vitro. The receptors originated from a human donor who had recovered from COVID-19.

CDR3 in amino acids: CASSLDWTISGNTIYF. The CDR3 region has the DNA TGTGCCAGCAGCTTAGACTGGACAATCTCTGGAAACACCATATATTTT. The chain has TRBV7-2 and TRBJ1-3, with TRBD1 as a possible D gene (5 bases). The CDR3 runs to 16 residues. The V end lost 1 base, the J end lost 0 bases, and 10 bases lay between the germline ends. In germline, CDR1 is SGHTA, CDR2 FQGNSA.

V is TRBV20-1 and J is TRBJ1-1; 7 bases are shared with TRBD1. CDR1 and CDR2 (germline): DFQATT, SNEGSKA (reference sequence). The CDR3 runs to 13 residues. The chain's CDR3 is CRVGGTANTEAFF. The CDR3 DNA reads as TGCAGGGTTGGAGGGACAGCGAACACTGAAGCTTTCTTT.

The gene calls are TRBV5-8 and TRBJ2-3; no clear D gene. In germline, CDR1 is SGHTS, CDR2 YDEGEE. V was shortened by 3 bases and J by 0 bases, with 5 bases between the two germline ends. The CDR3 loop spans 13 amino acids. In DNA form, the CDR3 reads TGTGCCAGCAGCTACTACAGCACAGATACGCAGTATTTT. Encoded protein: CASSYYSTDTQYF.

The chain employs TRBV20-1 and TRBJ2-5; tentative D call: TRBD2 (5 bases). This CDR3 has 14 amino acids. The germline gives CDR1 DFQATT, CDR2 SNEGSKA (reference sequence). V lost 0 bases to trimming and J lost 5 bases, with 13 bases between them. This chain's CDR3 is CSARDPGRGETQYF. CDR3 coding DNA: TGCAGTGCTAGAGATCCGGGCCGCGGGGAGACCCAGTACTTC.

This clonotype was observed a few times. The V call is TRBV20-1, the J call TRBJ2-5, with D tentatively TRBD1 or TRBD2 (6 bases each). Between the trimmed V and J ends, which lost 5 bases and 5 bases, there was a span of 18 bases. CDR1 and CDR2 from the germline V gene are DFQATT and SNEGSKA (reference sequence). The length of the CDR3 is 14 residues. CDR3 nucleotide sequence: TGCAGTGCTCCCACGGGGGCGGGGTCGGAGACCCAGTACTTC. Translated: CSAPTGAGSETQYF.

This chain joins TRBV5-1 and TRBJ2-5; D perhaps matches TRBD2 (5 bases). The CDR3 extends over 16 amino acids. Trimming cost V 3 bases and J 3 bases, with 18 bases left between them. Germline V gene sequence: CDR1 SGHRS, CDR2 YFSETQ. CDR3 residues: CASSSPGIPKEETQYF. The CDR3 coding sequence is TGCGCCAGCAGCTCCCCCGGGATACCAAAAGAAGAGACCCAGTACTTC.

This clonotype was observed a few times. The gene calls are TRBV30 and TRBJ1-5; D is unresolved. Germline CDR1 is GTSNPN and CDR2 is SVGIG (reference sequence). The CDR3 contains 14 residues. V was cut by 3 bases and J by 2 bases, with 11 bases left in between. CDR3 region: CAWSRTGGNQPQHF. CDR3 in DNA: TGTGCCTGGAGCCGGACCGGGGGCAATCAGCCCCAGCATTTT.

The genes are TRBV7-2 and TRBJ1-3; no clear D. The germline V and J ends were trimmed by 6 bases and 0 bases, with 6 bases remaining between them. CDR3 size: 13 residues. Germline CDR1 SGHTA, CDR2 FQGNSA. CDR3 region: CASRVSSGNTIYF. The CDR3 region has the DNA TGTGCCAGCAGAGTGAGCTCTGGAAACACCATATATTTT.

The chain has TRBV20-1 and TRBJ2-7, with D unclear. This CDR3 spans 14 amino acids. With 1 base removed from V and 2 bases from J, the gap between germline ends came to 12 bases. Germline CDR1 is DFQATT and CDR2 is SNEGSKA (reference sequence). The CDR3 reads CSARVPLSTYEQYF. In DNA, the CDR3 is TGCAGTGCTAGAGTCCCTCTTAGCACCTACGAGCAGTACTTC.